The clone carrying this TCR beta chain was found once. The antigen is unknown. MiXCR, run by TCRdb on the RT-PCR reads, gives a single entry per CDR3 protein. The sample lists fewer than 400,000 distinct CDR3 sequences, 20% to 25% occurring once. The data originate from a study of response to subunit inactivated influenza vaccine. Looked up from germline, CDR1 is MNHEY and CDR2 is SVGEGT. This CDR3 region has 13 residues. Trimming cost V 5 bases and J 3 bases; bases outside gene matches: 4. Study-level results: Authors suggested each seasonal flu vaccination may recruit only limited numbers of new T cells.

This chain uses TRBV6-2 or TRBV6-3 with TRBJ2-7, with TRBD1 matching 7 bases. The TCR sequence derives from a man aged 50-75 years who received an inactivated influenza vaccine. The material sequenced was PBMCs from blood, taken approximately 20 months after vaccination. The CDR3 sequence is CASSRDSYYEQYF. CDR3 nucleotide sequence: TGTGCCAGCAGTCGGGACAGTTACTACGAGCAGTACTTC.